A single sample gave rise to the 14 T cell receptor beta chains below, sequenced in a study of T cell repertoires in cytomegalovirus infection. TCRdb processed the reads anew with MiXCR; each CDR3 protein has one entry. This table has hundreds of thousands of distinct CDR3 sequences, 17% appearing once. The specimen sequenced was PBMCs. The source of these receptors is a human donor in good health (CMV status not recorded). Some clones in this sample may be carry-over from other donors' samples.

This clonotype was observed a few times. The V and J genes are TRBV19 and TRBJ2-2; D is unclear. This CDR3 contains 13 residues. Looked up from germline, CDR1 is LNHDA and CDR2 is SQIVND (reference sequence). Deletions cut 6 bases from V and 3 bases from J, with 8 bases between. The CDR3 here is CASSPGDTGELFF. The CDR3 DNA reads TGTGCCAGTAGCCCAGGCGACACCGGGGAGCTGTTTTTT.

The chain employs TRBV4-2 and TRBJ1-2; D is uncertain. V shed 0 bases and J shed 2 bases, with 13 bases lying between them. CDR3 length: 16 residues. Germline-derived CDR1 and CDR2 are LGHNA and YNFKEQ. The CDR3: CASSQEDHRANYGYTF. The CDR3 region has the DNA TGTGCCAGCAGCCAAGAGGATCACCGCGCAAACTATGGCTACACCTTC.

In its sample, this clonotype was seen many times. J is TRBJ2-5 and V is TRBV7-2, with D possibly being TRBD1 (5 bases). V dropped 0 bases and J dropped 5 bases, with 10 bases sitting between them. CDR1 and CDR2 (germline): SGHTA, FQGNSA. The CDR3 has 14 amino acids. The CDR3 DNA reads as TGTGCCAGCAGCTTAGCCAGGGTGGACGAGACCCAGTACTTC. Protein: CASSLARVDETQYF.

This clonotype appeared many times. The V call is TRBV6-2 or TRBV6-3, the J call TRBJ2-2; 7 nucleotides match TRBD1. Germline V gene data show CDR1 as MNHEY and CDR2 as SVGEGT. The length of the CDR3 is 15 residues. With 0 bases clipped from V and 3 bases from J, the junction kept 1 base outside the gene matches. This CDR3 is CASSYSDRDTGELFF. CDR3 coding DNA: TGTGCCAGCAGTTACTCCGACAGGGACACCGGGGAGCTGTTTTTT.

This clonotype has only a few counts. This chain uses TRBV7-6 with TRBJ2-3; D is unclear. The V gene's germline CDR1 is SGHVS and CDR2 FNYEAQ. The CDR3 runs 12 residues. V dropped 5 bases and J dropped 4 bases, with 7 bases sitting between them. The CDR3 sequence is CASSPIADTQYF. The DNA of the CDR3 is TGTGCCAGCAGCCCCATCGCAGATACGCAGTATTTT.

The J gene is TRBJ1-1, the V gene TRBV3-1, with 8 bases lining up with TRBD1. The germline V gene encodes CDR1 LGHDT and CDR2 YNNKEL (reference sequence). The CDR3 is 14 residues long. V trimming: 1 base; J trimming: 4 bases; junction bases outside the gene matches: 2. CDR3 nucleotide sequence: TGTGCCAGCAGCCAAGGACAGGGGAGCACTGAAGCTTTCTTT. Protein product: CASSQGQGSTEAFF. Combining the CDR3 with reference TRBV3-1 and TRBJ1-1 gives the whole variable domain DTAVSQTPKYLVTQMGNDKSIKCEQNLGHDTMYWYKQDSKKFLKIMFSYNNKELIINETVPNRFSPKSPDKAHLNLHINSLELGDSAVYFCASSQGQGSTEAFFGQGTRLTVV.

To note about this clonotype: One junction end does not reproduce the germline sequence, and a read error may be involved. V usage is TRBV2 and J usage is TRBJ2-1; D is perhaps TRBD2 (6 bases). CDR3 length equals 15 residues. Germline assignment: CDR1 SNHLY and CDR2 FYNNEI. CDR3 residues: CASSEVGGFYNEQSF. The CDR3 bases are TGTGCCAGCAGTGAAGTCGGGGGATTTTACAATGAGCAGTCCTTC.

This clonotype was seen more than once but under ten times. The gene calls are TRBV5-1 and TRBJ2-7; TRBD1 matches at 11 bases. There are 17 residues in the CDR3. The germline V gene encodes CDR1 SGHRS and CDR2 YFSETQ. The V segment lost 0 bases and the J segment 3 bases; nucleotides outside the gene matches: 8. In nucleotides, the CDR3 is TGCGCCAGCAGCTTGGGCTCTCCGGGACAGGGGGTCTACGAGCAGTACTTC. Its protein product is CASSLGSPGQGVYEQYF.

CDR3 DNA: TGTGCCAGCAGCGCAAATAGCGGGGGGCGAGGAGAGACCCAGTACTTC. It codes for CASSANSGGRGETQYF. The chain employs TRBV7-9 and TRBJ2-5, with 10 bases aligning to TRBD2. Germline V gene data show CDR1 as SEHNR and CDR2 as FQNEAQ (reference sequence). Germline trimming cut 5 bases from V and 4 bases from J; bases unmatched to any gene: 10. The CDR3 contains 16 residues.

This clonotype was counted ten times or more. The chain combines TRBV12-3 or TRBV12-4 with TRBJ2-5, with 10 bases lining up with TRBD1. This CDR3 is 16 amino acids long. V lost 4 bases, J lost 5 bases, and 10 bases stayed unmatched. CDR3 region: CASSSTAGTGVETQYF. CDR3 sequence (DNA): TGTGCCAGCAGTTCGACTGCCGGGACAGGGGTGGAGACCCAGTACTTC.

Comments on this clonotype: A much larger clone differs from this one at a single base, so this may be a read error. The rearrangement links TRBV6-6 to TRBJ2-7; D is unresolved. The CDR3 contains 14 residues. V was trimmed by 10 bases and J by 3 bases, leaving 19 bases between them. Germline V gene lookup returns CDR1 MNHNY and CDR2 SVGAGI (reference sequence). CDR3 in amino acids: CANNPSAVNYEQYF. The CDR3 DNA is TGTGCCAACAACCCCTCGGCGGTAAACTACGAGCAGTACTTC.

This clonotype was seen more than once but under ten times. This chain uses TRBV12-5 with TRBJ2-2, with a possible D match to TRBD1 (6 bases). The CDR3 has 14 amino acids. Trimming took 7 bases from V and 4 from J, leaving 13 bases between them. Germline V gives CDR1 LGHNT, CDR2 FRNRAP. DNA for the CDR3: TGTGCTAGTGCCCGGGACACTTCCACCGGGGAGCTGTTTTTT. Translated: CASARDTSTGELFF.

This clonotype was seen only a few times. The chain employs TRBV5-4 and TRBJ1-3; 8 nucleotides align to TRBD1. This CDR3 has 17 amino acids. The ends lost 0 bases at V and 4 bases at J; junction bases unmatched: 9. Germline V gene data show CDR1 as SGHNT and CDR2 as YYREEE (reference sequence). The CDR3 coding sequence is TGTGCCAGCAGCTTGGGCCAGGGGGCGCGTCAAGGAAACACCATATATTTT. Residues: CASSLGQGARQGNTIYF.

This clonotype was picked up a small number of times. This chain uses TRBV10-3 with TRBJ2-6; possibly TRBD1 for D (5 bases). Trimming shortened V by 2 bases and J by 0 bases, and 17 bases separated the two germline ends. This CDR3 spans 19 amino acids. Germline loops: CDR1 ENHRY, CDR2 SYGVKD. The CDR3 coding sequence is TGTGCCATCAGTGAGCCCCAAGGGGATACGTACTCTGGGGCCAACGTCCTGACTTTC. Its protein product is CAISEPQGDTYSGANVLTF.